The present TCR beta chain was sequenced within a study of blood T cell repertoires in COVID-19. Method: immunoSEQ multiplex PCR; TCRdb's copy keeps in-frame clones and lacks some. The top ten hold approximately 1.5% of the sample, which has fewer than 400,000 clones, roughly 86% seen once. From germline, CDR1 is SGHTA and CDR2 FQGNSA. CDR3 size: 14 residues. V was cut by 2 bases and J by 4 bases, with 8 bases left in between. The gene calls are TRBV7-2 and TRBJ1-4; D remains unclear. This clonotype was sampled from a young woman who had recovered from COVID-19. Material: PBMCs or T cells enriched from blood (not recorded which). The CDR3 loop is CASSLIADNEKLFF. DNA for the CDR3: TGTGCCAGCAGCTTAATTGCAGATAATGAAAAACTGTTTTTT.